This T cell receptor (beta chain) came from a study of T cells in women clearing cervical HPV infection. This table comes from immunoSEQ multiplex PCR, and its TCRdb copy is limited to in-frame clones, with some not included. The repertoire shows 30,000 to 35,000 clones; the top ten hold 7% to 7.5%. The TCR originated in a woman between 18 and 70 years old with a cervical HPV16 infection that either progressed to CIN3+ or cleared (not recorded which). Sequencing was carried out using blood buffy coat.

The DNA read from the CDR3 is TGTGCCAGTAGCCTCAGGGAAGCCTCAAAAAATGAC. Its protein product is CASSLREASKND. The whole CDR3 region reads CASSLREASKNDYTF. The V gene is TRBV19, the J gene TRBJ1-2, with D possibly being TRBD1 (5 bases). From the germline J gene comes the end of the CDR3, since the read stops 3 residues before it. The CDR3 is 15 amino acids. CDR1 and CDR2 from the germline V gene are LNHDA and SQIVND (reference sequence).